This TCR beta chain emerged from a study of vaccination and CD4 T cells after COVID-19. Indicated treatment: approximately 9-day PBMC culture with coronavirus spike peptide pools or control peptides (ViraFEST assay). CD4+ T cells of the unexposed donor were collected before the COVID-19 pandemic (2011-2018). The CDR3 loop spans 11 amino acids. The V and J ends lost 2 bases and 7 bases respectively, with 6 bases between them. Cultured CD4+ T cells had their DNA profiled by the Oncomine TCR Beta short-read assay. The source of extracted genomic DNA was cultured CD4+ T cells. TCRdb called the PCR reads again in MiXCR, with one record for every CDR3 protein. The data contain roughly 9,200 distinct CDR3 sequences, around 28% of them seen just once; the ten biggest clones take up around 10%. About this clonotype itself: The antigen remains undetermined.

The V gene is TRBV12-3 or TRBV12-4, the J gene TRBJ2-7; D is unclear. The material sequenced was CD4+ T cells from blood, cultured in vitro. The clonotype was recovered from a human donor in good health. The DNA for the CDR3 is TGTGCCAGCAGTTTACGAGAAGAGCAGTACTTC. Translation gives CASSLREEQYF.